This T cell receptor (beta chain) was observed in a study of human T cells and chemical hapten exposure. This clonotype was picked up many times. Documented time point: healthy volunteer bleed at 2 weeks. Total RNA was isolated from whole blood that had not been fractionated. MiXCR, run by TCRdb on the RACE reads, gives a single entry per CDR3 protein. Among approximately 90,000 distinct CDR3 sequences, approximately 10% were seen once, and the ten largest hold about 3%. This CDR3 contains 12 residues. Germline-derived CDR1 and CDR2 are SQVTM and ANQGSEA. Trimming took 3 bases from V and 4 from J, leaving 9 bases between them.

Sample: whole blood. This chain uses TRBV29-1 with TRBJ1-2; no clear D gene. The TCR originated in a female donor in good health. Some clones in this sample may be carry-over from other donors' samples. The CDR3: CSVDEGFYGYTF. CDR3 nucleotide sequence: TGCAGCGTTGATGAGGGTTTCTATGGCTACACCTTC.